This T cell receptor (beta chain) appears in the sequencing data of a study of shared clonotypes between healthy human individuals. Points on this clone: Its antigen remains unknown.

Sequenced by immunoSEQ multiplex PCR; TCRdb stores in-frame clones only, minus some. The sample carries more than 2 million clones, 93% recorded once. CD45RO-negative cells were positively selected for CCR7, leaving out terminally differentiated effector memory CD45RA+ cells. V dropped 2 bases and J dropped 6; count of bases not matched to a gene: 12. CDR1 SGHRS and CDR2 YFSETQ come from the germline V gene. This CDR3 contains 17 residues. Study conclusions and caveats: Incomplete sequencing of sorted subsets was indicated by rarefaction despite large depth.

The rearrangement joins TRBV5-1 to TRBJ2-2; 8 nucleotides align to TRBD2. Sample: naive CD8+ T cells from PBMCs. This sequence was found in a man aged 18 to 30 in good health. Some clones in this sample may be carry-over from other donors' samples. CDR3 nucleotide sequence: TGCGCCAGCAGCTTACGTGGGAGCGGGAGATTGGCCGGGGAGCTGTTTTTT. Its translation: CASSLRGSGRLAGELFF. Based on the CDR3 plus reference TRBV5-1 and TRBJ2-2, the full variable domain is KAGVTQTPRYLIKTRGQQVTLSCSPISGHRSVSWYQQTPGQGLQFLFEYFSETQRNKGNFPGRFSGRQFSNSRSEMNVSTLELGDSALYLCASSLRGSGRLAGELFFGEGSRLTVL.